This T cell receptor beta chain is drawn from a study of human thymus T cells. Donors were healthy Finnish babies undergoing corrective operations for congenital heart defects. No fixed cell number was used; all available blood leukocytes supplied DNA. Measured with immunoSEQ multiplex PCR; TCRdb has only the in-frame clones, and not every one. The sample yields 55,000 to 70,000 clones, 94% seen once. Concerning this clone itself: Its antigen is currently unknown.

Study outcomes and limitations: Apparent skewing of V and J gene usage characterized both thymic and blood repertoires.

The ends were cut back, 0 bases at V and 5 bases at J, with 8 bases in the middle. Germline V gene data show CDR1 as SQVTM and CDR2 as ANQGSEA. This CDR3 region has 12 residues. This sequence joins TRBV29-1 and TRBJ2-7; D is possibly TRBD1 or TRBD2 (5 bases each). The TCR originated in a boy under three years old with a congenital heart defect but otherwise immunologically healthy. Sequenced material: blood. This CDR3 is CSVEDEGNEQYF. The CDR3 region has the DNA TGCAGCGTTGAAGATGAGGGGAACGAGCAGTACTTC.